This TCR beta chain stems from a study of T cells in Graves' hyperthyroidism and ophthalmopathy. Amplification targeted TCR beta CDR3 regions from RNA transcripts. The HTBI primer set drove a first-round RT-PCR of the TCR CDR3. Each CDR3 protein is one row after TCRdb ran MiXCR on the multiplex PCR reads. Among under 300,000 distinct CDR3 sequences listed, less than 15% were seen once. This clonotype was observed at least ten times. The V gene's germline CDR1 is SGHAT and CDR2 FQNNGV. The CDR3 consists of 14 residues. V lost 1 base and J 10 bases, leaving 14 bases between the germline ends. The chain links TRBV11-2 to TRBJ2-4; D gene uncertain. The origin of this receptor is a woman aged 25 to 39 with Graves' hyperthyroidism that later progressed to Graves' ophthalmopathy. Sequenced input: blood. The CDR3, as DNA: TGTGCCAGCAGCTTAGTAGGTCCGACGTGGATTCAGTACTTC. Translated: CASSLVGPTWIQYF.